What follows describes a single T cell receptor beta chain. What it recognizes is unknown. This entry belongs to a study of CD8 T cells in Susac syndrome. Study-wide background: Within the group of sequenced Susac syndrome patients, roughly 6 had active disease and roughly eight were in remission. Study outcomes and limitations: In Susac syndrome, the CD4+ T cell repertoires did not show clonal expansion.

RNA, at about 0.45 to 1 ug, was reverse transcribed with random hexamers. TCRdb independently ran MiXCR on the immunoSEQ multiplex PCR reads; one entry per CDR3 protein. The sample has over 150,000 distinct CDR3 sequences, 85% to 95% seen once; the top ten hold around 0.095%. The material sequenced was CD4+ T cells from PBMCs. The source of this sequence is a human donor with Susac syndrome.

CDR3 sequence reads: CASSQSIARGVMGNQPQHF. CDR3 DNA sequence: TGCGCCAGCAGCCAGTCAATCGCCCGAGGGGTAATGGGCAATCAGCCCCAGCATTTT. The rearrangement links TRBV4-1 to TRBJ1-5; tentative D call: TRBD1 (5 bases). The CDR3 spans 19 residues. Trimming shortened V by 3 bases and J by 2 bases, and 23 bases separated the two germline ends. Germline CDR1 is MGHRA and CDR2 is YSYEKL.